This entry concerns a single TCR beta chain. The data belong to a study of blood T cell repertoires in COVID-19. Per the germline V gene, CDR1 is LNHDA and CDR2 is SQIVND (reference sequence). V was cut by 5 bases and J by 7 bases, with 23 bases left in between. This CDR3 is 16 amino acids long. The method was immunoSEQ multiplex PCR; TCRdb's version includes in-frame clones alone and lacks a portion of them. The sample records approximately 82,000 clones, around four fifths being singletons. The source is a woman aged 55-69 years with acute or convalescent COVID-19. The chain employs TRBV19 and TRBJ1-2; D might be TRBD1 (6 bases). What was sequenced was peripheral blood. Written as DNA, the CDR3 is TGTGCCAGTAGTTTTCCCCCGGGACCAGGGGAAGCTGGCTACACCTTC. The encoded protein is CASSFPPGPGEAGYTF.